These T cell receptor beta chains were read from a single sample in a study of beta chain features in type 1 diabetes. Profiled with immunoSEQ multiplex PCR; TCRdb holds only in-frame clones, not every one. This sample has a few hundred thousand clones, with 25% to 30% found just once. Material: central memory CD4+ T cells from blood. The receptors come from a man younger than 40 in good health. Both conserved end residues are part of each CDR3. A D gene is named only where the DNA matches it firmly. Rows give clone size only sometimes, using once, few, many, or a class for an expanded clone.

TRBV9	TRBJ2-1	-	-	TGTGCCAGCAGCTCTAGAGACTACAATGAGCAGTTCTTC	CASSSRDYNEQFF
TRBV7-4	TRBJ2-7	once	-	TGTGCCAGCAGCTTACGGATCTACGAGCAGTACTTC	CASSLRIYEQYF
TRBV5-6	TRBJ1-5	-	-	TGTGCCAGCAGCTCCTACGTCATAAGGGGGGGCAATCAGCCCCAGCATTTT	CASSSYVIRGGNQPQHF
TRBV25-1	TRBJ1-2	-	-	TGTGCCAGCAGTAGCCGGCTTCTTGGGTTCGGTGGCTACACCTTC	CASSSRLLGFGGYTF
TRBV11-2	TRBJ2-7	-	TRBD1	TGTGCCAGCAGCTTAGCGGCGGGACAGGGTGGCCACGAGCAGTACTTC	CASSLAAGQGGHEQYF
TRBV2	TRBJ1-4	few	-	TGTGCCAGCACAAGGATGTGGGGTGAAAAACTGTTTTTT	CASTRMWGEKLFF
TRBV19	TRBJ2-1	many	TRBD2	TGTGCCAGTAGTATCTCCGGGAGGGCCAATGAGCAGTTCTTC	CASSISGRANEQFF
TRBV7-9	TRBJ2-1	many	-	TGTGCCAGCAGAGCCGGGGCCTCGGTCTATGAGCAGTTCTTC	CASRAGASVYEQFF
TRBV14	TRBJ2-2	once	TRBD2	TGTGCCAGCAGCCACCGAAAAACTAGCGGCACCGGGGAGCTGTTTTTT	CASSHRKTSGTGELFF
TRBV9	TRBJ1-6	few	-	TGTGCCAGCAGCGAGAAACCGGGACTCAGCTCCTATAATTCACCCCTCCACTTT	CASSEKPGLSSYNSPLHF
TRBV30	TRBJ1-2	-	-	TGTGCCTGCAAATACGGTTCAGAGGGCTACACCTTC	CACKYGSEGYTF
TRBV4-1	TRBJ2-1	-	-	TGCGCCAGCAGCCAAGAACTAGGGGAGCGCCCCTACAATGAGCAGTTCTTC	CASSQELGERPYNEQFF
TRBV5-4	TRBJ2-3	-	-	TGTGCCAGCAGCTTGGGACTACACACAGATACGCAGTATTTT	CASSLGLHTDTQYF
TRBV7-2	TRBJ2-7	-	-	TGTGCCAGCAGCTTAGACCGCCCGGACGGTCAGCAGTACTTC	CASSLDRPDGQQYF
TRBV10-3	TRBJ2-7	-	TRBD1	TGTGCCATCAGCGTGGGACAGGGGGTTGAGCAGTACTTC	CAISVGQGVEQYF
TRBV5-1	TRBJ1-5	many	-	TGCGCCAGCAGCTTAGAGGGGATCGCTAGCAATCAGCCCCAGCATTTT	CASSLEGIASNQPQHF